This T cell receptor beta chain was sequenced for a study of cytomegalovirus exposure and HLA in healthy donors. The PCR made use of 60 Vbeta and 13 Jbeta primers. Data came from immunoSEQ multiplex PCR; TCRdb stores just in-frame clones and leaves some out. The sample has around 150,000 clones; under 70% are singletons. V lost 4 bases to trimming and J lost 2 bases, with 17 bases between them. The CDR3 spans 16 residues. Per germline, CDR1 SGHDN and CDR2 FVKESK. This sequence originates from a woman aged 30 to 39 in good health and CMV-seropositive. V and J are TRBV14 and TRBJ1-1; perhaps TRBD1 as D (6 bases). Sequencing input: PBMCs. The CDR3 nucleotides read TGTGCCAGCAGCCCCACGCGGGGGGCGGGTAACACTGAAGCTTTCTTT. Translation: CASSPTRGAGNTEAFF.